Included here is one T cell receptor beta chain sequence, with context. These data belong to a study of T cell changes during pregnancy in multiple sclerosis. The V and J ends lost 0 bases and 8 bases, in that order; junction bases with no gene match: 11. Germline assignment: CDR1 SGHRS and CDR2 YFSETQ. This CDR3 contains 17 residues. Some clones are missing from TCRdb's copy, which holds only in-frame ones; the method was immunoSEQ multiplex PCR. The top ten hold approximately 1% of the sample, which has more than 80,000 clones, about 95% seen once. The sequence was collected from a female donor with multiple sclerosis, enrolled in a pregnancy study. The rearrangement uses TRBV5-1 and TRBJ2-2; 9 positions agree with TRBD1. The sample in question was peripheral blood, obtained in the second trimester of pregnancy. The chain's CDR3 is CASSLGPTGGASGELFF. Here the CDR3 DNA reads TGCGCCAGCAGCTTGGGTCCTACAGGGGGCGCATCTGGGGAGCTGTTTTTT.